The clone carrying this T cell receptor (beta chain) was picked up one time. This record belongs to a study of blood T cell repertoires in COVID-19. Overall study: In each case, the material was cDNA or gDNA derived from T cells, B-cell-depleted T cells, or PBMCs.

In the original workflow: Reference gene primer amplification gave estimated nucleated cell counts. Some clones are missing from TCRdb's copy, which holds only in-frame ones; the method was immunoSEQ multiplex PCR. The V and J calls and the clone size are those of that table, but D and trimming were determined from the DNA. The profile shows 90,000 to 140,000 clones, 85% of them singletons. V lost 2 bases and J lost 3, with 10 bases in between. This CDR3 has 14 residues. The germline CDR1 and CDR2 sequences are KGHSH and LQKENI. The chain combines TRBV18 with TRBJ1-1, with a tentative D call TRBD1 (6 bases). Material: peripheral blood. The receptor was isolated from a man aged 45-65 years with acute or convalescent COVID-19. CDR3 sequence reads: CASSPGGKDTEAFF. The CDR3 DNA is TGTGCCAGCTCACCAGGGGGCAAGGACACTGAAGCTTTCTTT.